The 8 T cell receptor beta chains listed next were all sequenced from one sample in a study of blood T cell repertoires in COVID-19. Profiled with immunoSEQ multiplex PCR; TCRdb holds only in-frame clones, not every one. The profile shows under 300,000 clones, over 75% of them singletons. What was sequenced was peripheral blood. The receptors were sampled from a woman aged 40 to 55 who had recovered from COVID-19.

The V and J genes are TRBV18 and TRBJ2-5, with 10 bases lining up with TRBD1. The CDR3 totals 14 residues. CDR1 and CDR2 from the germline V gene are KGHSH and LQKENI. The ends lost 0 bases at V and 5 bases at J; junction bases unmatched: 0. CDR3 coding DNA: TGTGCCAGCTCACCACCGGACAGGGGGGAGACCCAGTACTTC. Translating it yields CASSPPDRGETQYF.

The chain joins TRBV7-9 to TRBJ2-1; 8 positions agree with TRBD2. V lost 2 bases and J lost 2; bases outside the gene matches: 5. Per germline, CDR1 SEHNR and CDR2 FQNEAQ (reference sequence). CDR3 size: 16 residues. The CDR3 DNA reads TGTGCCAGCAGCTTAAGTGGGACTAGTCCCTACAATGAGCAGTTCTTC. As protein: CASSLSGTSPYNEQFF.

The chain joins TRBV18 to TRBJ2-7; 9 bases are shared with TRBD1. CDR1 is KGHSH, CDR2 LQKENI, per germline. Trimming removed 6 bases from V and 0 bases from J; junction bases left unmatched: 9. The CDR3 contains 16 residues. The CDR3 here is CASSPSRQGVSYEQYF. In DNA form, the CDR3 reads TGTGCCAGCTCCCCATCCCGACAGGGGGTCTCCTACGAGCAGTACTTC.

V usage is TRBV4-2 and J usage is TRBJ2-5; 8 bases are a match to TRBD2. The V and J ends lost 1 base and 1 base, in that order; junction bases with no gene match: 5. CDR3 length: 16 amino acids. CDR1 and CDR2 (germline): LGHNA, YNFKEQ. The CDR3 DNA reads TGTGCCAGCAGCCAAGGGGACGGGGGGGTCCAAGAGACCCAGTACTTC. It encodes CASSQGDGGVQETQYF.

The chain is built from TRBV6-5 and TRBJ2-7; TRBD2 matches 7 bases. Germline V gene sequence: CDR1 MNHEY, CDR2 SVGAGI. V trimming: 2 bases; J trimming: 2 bases; junction bases outside the gene matches: 9. The CDR3 consists of 16 residues. The CDR3 loop is CASSYKASGMTYEQYF. The CDR3 coding sequence is TGTGCCAGCAGTTACAAGGCTAGCGGCATGACCTACGAGCAGTACTTC.

This clone has a single count. The chain recombines TRBV10-3 with TRBJ1-1, with a possible D match to TRBD1 (6 bases). Germline CDR1 ENHRY, CDR2 SYGVKD. This CDR3 is built from 13 residues. V gave up 9 bases and J gave up 1 base, with 12 bases separating them. CDR3 amino acids: CAIQGTQNTEAFF. The CDR3 bases are TGTGCCATTCAGGGGACACAGAACACTGAAGCTTTCTTT.

The genes are TRBV12-3 or TRBV12-4 and TRBJ1-2, with 7 bases identical to TRBD1. V gave up 4 bases and J gave up 8 bases; unmatched junction bases: 4. The CDR3 sequence is 12 residues long. The chain's CDR3 is CASSSYRGGYTF. The CDR3 DNA sequence: TGTGCCAGCAGTTCATACAGGGGCGGCTACACCTTC.

V gene TRBV27 combines with J gene TRBJ1-1, with D maybe TRBD1 (6 bases). The length of the CDR3 is 16 residues. Trimming stripped 0 bases from V and 4 bases from J, with 15 bases between. CDR1 MNHEY and CDR2 SMNVEV come from the germline V gene (reference sequence). The CDR3 sequence is CASSLSVWGGRTEAFF. CDR3 sequence (DNA): TGTGCCAGCAGTTTATCGGTTTGGGGGGGCCGCACTGAAGCTTTCTTT.